This T cell receptor beta chain was recorded in a study of PD-L1 blockade in urothelial cancer. At the level of the study: A median blood sample held about 140,000 T cells and roughly 79,000 unique TCRs.

CDR1 MNHEY and CDR2 SVGAGI come from the germline V gene. Trimming left V 6 bases short and J 0 bases short, with 14 bases between. The CDR3 has 15 residues. Assay: immunoSEQ multiplex PCR; the TCRdb copy retains only in-frame clones and omits some. The repertoire holds tens of thousands of clones, with roughly 80% as singletons. The chain carries TRBV6-5 and TRBJ1-1; D not certain. The sequencing here drew on PBMCs, taken around atezolizumab (anti-PD-L1) treatment. The TCR was taken from a man aged 70-80 years with urothelial cancer. The CDR3 loop reads CASRPGSPMNTEAFF. The CDR3 DNA follows: TGTGCCAGCAGACCAGGTTCCCCTATGAACACTGAAGCTTTCTTT.